These 26 T cell receptor beta chains share one sample of origin, sequenced in a study of Ad26.COV2.S vaccination and SARS-CoV-2 variants. The protocol was immunoSEQ multiplex PCR, while the TCRdb copy is restricted to in-frame clones and leaves out a portion. The repertoire holds some 340,000 clones, with about 86% as singletons. Treatment reported: about 20 received Ad26.COV2.S at low or high dose, single or two shots; about 5 received placebo; per-sample allocation not given. After the first vaccine or placebo injection, samples were drawn on day 63. The sample was peripheral blood, taken in a trial of Ad26.COV2.S vaccine versus placebo. The receptors were sampled from a person between 18 and 59 years old who received the Ad26.COV2.S COVID-19 vaccine or a placebo.

The chain employs TRBV7-8 and TRBJ2-3, with D possibly TRBD1 on 5 matching bases. The CDR3 covers 12 residues. The germline V gene encodes CDR1 SGHVS and CDR2 FQNEAQ. V shed 5 bases and J shed 6 bases, with 9 bases lying between them. The DNA of the CDR3 is TGTGCCAGCAGCCCAGGGTGGGATACGCAGTATTTT. The encoded protein is CASSPGWDTQYF.

The chain carries TRBV2 and TRBJ2-3, with 7 positions matching TRBD1. The CDR3 totals 15 residues. Per the germline V gene, CDR1 is SNHLY and CDR2 is FYNNEI. V was pared by 6 bases and J by 3 bases, with 9 bases of the junction left unmatched. In nucleotides, the CDR3 is TGTGCCAGCAGCGCGGACCAGGGGGTGACAGATACGCAGTATTTT. Protein: CASSADQGVTDTQYF.

This clone occurred once. The chain employs TRBV7-2 and TRBJ2-3, with 12 bases identical to TRBD2. This CDR3 contains 17 residues. Germline V CDR1 and CDR2: SGHTA, FQGNSA. V gave up 5 bases and J gave up 0 bases; unmatched junction bases: 6. The CDR3: CASSITSGGPSTDTQYF. In DNA form, the CDR3 reads TGTGCCAGCAGCATTACTAGCGGGGGGCCTAGCACAGATACGCAGTATTTT.

This sequence joins TRBV6-5 and TRBJ1-2; D may be TRBD1 (6 bases). Per the germline V gene, CDR1 is MNHEY and CDR2 is SVGAGI. Trimming took 5 bases from V and 3 from J, leaving 16 bases between them. This CDR3 contains 15 residues. The CDR3 loop is CASSPDRLSDYGYTF. The DNA for the CDR3 is TGTGCCAGCAGTCCCGACAGGTTGTCGGACTATGGCTACACCTTC.

V is TRBV4-1 and J is TRBJ2-2; a weak D match, TRBD1 (6 bases). CDR3 length equals 16 residues. Germline-derived CDR1 and CDR2 are MGHRA and YSYEKL. With 0 bases removed from V and 2 bases from J, the gap between germline ends came to 10 bases. In DNA form, the CDR3 reads TGCGCCAGCAGCCAAGACAGGGGAATAAACACCGGGGAGCTGTTTTTT. Protein sequence: CASSQDRGINTGELFF.

The gene calls are TRBV2 and TRBJ1-1, with D tentatively TRBD1 (6 bases). The germline V gene encodes CDR1 SNHLY and CDR2 FYNNEI. The CDR3 spans 15 residues. The V end lost 5 bases, the J end lost 1 base, and 14 bases lay between the germline ends. The chain's CDR3 is CASSSRDRPNTEAFF. CDR3 nucleotide sequence: TGTGCCAGCAGTTCTCGTGACAGGCCGAACACTGAAGCTTTCTTT.

The chain is built from TRBV9 and TRBJ2-5; D is possibly TRBD2 (5 bases). V was clipped by 3 bases and J by 5 bases, with 11 bases between them. The CDR3 totals 13 residues. Germline-derived CDR1 and CDR2 are SGDLS and YYNGEE. The CDR3 DNA is TGTGCCAGCAGCGCGGACTTCGGGGAGACCCAGTACTTC. Amino acids: CASSADFGETQYF.

The J gene is TRBJ1-4, the V gene TRBV30; 7 nucleotides agree with TRBD1. The CDR3 consists of 15 residues. Germline trimming cut 4 bases from V and 5 bases from J; bases unmatched to any gene: 10. From germline, CDR1 is GTSNPN and CDR2 SVGIG (reference sequence). The DNA of the CDR3 is TGTGCCTGGACCCGGACGACAGGGTTAAATGAAAAACTGTTTTTT. This translates into CAWTRTTGLNEKLFF.

The chain couples TRBV29-1 to TRBJ1-1; 7 nucleotides match TRBD1. Germline CDR1 reads SQVTM; CDR2 reads ANQGSEA. Trimming at V came to 4 bases and at J to 6 bases, leaving 17 bases not matched to a gene. This CDR3 is 16 amino acids long. The CDR3, as DNA: TGCAGCGTTGGGGACAGAACGGTAGCTCGCGCCGCTGAAGCTTTCTTT. It is translated as CSVGDRTVARAAEAFF.

V gene TRBV7-2 combines with J gene TRBJ1-5; 7 bases line up with TRBD1. The CDR3 has 15 amino acids. Germline CDR1 is SGHTA and CDR2 is FQGNSA. Trimming at V came to 6 bases and at J to 1 base, leaving 6 bases not matched to a gene. The CDR3: CASSYRGHSNQPQHF. CDR3 bases: TGTGCCAGCAGTTACAGGGGTCACAGCAATCAGCCCCAGCATTTT.

V usage is TRBV10-3 and J usage is TRBJ2-1; D is possibly TRBD2 (6 bases). CDR1 is ENHRY, CDR2 SYGVKD, per germline. The CDR3 sequence is 16 residues long. Trimming cost V 6 bases and J 0 bases, with 15 bases left between them. The CDR3 here is CAISSRGSSSYNEQFF. CDR3 nucleotides: TGTGCCATCAGCTCCCGGGGGTCCAGCTCCTACAATGAGCAGTTCTTC.

This chain connects TRBV5-1 to TRBJ1-1; D is possibly TRBD1 (5 bases). This CDR3 has 16 residues. Germline loops: CDR1 SGHRS, CDR2 YFSETQ. Trimming removed 4 bases from V and 0 bases from J, with 16 bases in between. Here the CDR3 DNA reads TGCGCCAGCAGCGCGGCCGGGACCCCGATGAACACTGAAGCTTTCTTT. This encodes CASSAAGTPMNTEAFF.

Concerning this clone itself: Additional DNA sequences in this sample encode the identical CDR3. The CDR3 loop reads CASSLEGSGNTIYF. In DNA form, the CDR3 reads TGCGCCAGCAGCTTGGAAGGGTCCGGAAACACCATATATTTT. The chain couples TRBV5-1 to TRBJ1-3; D unresolved. Trimming removed 0 bases from V and 4 bases from J, with 8 bases in between. The germline V gene encodes CDR1 SGHRS and CDR2 YFSETQ. The CDR3 contains 14 residues.

The chain carries TRBV4-1 and TRBJ2-5, with D possibly being TRBD1 or TRBD2 (6 bases each). Germline CDR1 MGHRA, CDR2 YSYEKL. The CDR3 has 17 residues. V was pared by 1 base and J by 5 bases, with 20 bases between. The CDR3 spells CASSQGGVGGPVETQYF. CDR3 in DNA: TGCGCCAGCAGCCAAGGAGGGGTCGGGGGCCCTGTGGAGACCCAGTACTTC.

This chain connects TRBV6-2 or TRBV6-3 to TRBJ1-6, with 11 bases aligning to TRBD1. V lost 3 bases to trimming and J lost 12 bases; unmatched junction nucleotides: 13. The CDR3 loop spans 17 amino acids. Looked up from germline, CDR1 is MNHEY and CDR2 is SVGEGT. For the CDR3, the DNA is TGTGCCAGCAGTTATTTTTCTTGGACAGGGGGCCGTGGACCCCTCCACTTT. This encodes CASSYFSWTGGRGPLHF.

V usage is TRBV7-9 and J usage is TRBJ1-1; 7 nucleotides match TRBD1. The CDR3 extends over 15 amino acids. Germline V gene data show CDR1 as SEHNR and CDR2 as FQNEAQ (reference sequence). The V segment lost 5 bases and the J segment 2 bases; nucleotides outside the gene matches: 8. The CDR3 protein is CASSKGQVLNTEAFF. The CDR3 DNA is TGTGCCAGCAGCAAAGGACAGGTCTTAAACACTGAAGCTTTCTTT.

This sequence joins TRBV12-5 and TRBJ1-6; the D is unclear. Per germline, CDR1 LGHNT and CDR2 FRNRAP. Trimming pared 6 bases from V and 13 bases from J, leaving 13 bases between. The CDR3 extends over 12 amino acids. This chain's CDR3 is CASGKLEGPLHF. CDR3 nucleotide sequence: TGTGCTAGTGGGAAGCTTGAGGGCCCCCTCCACTTT.

V gene TRBV27 combines with J gene TRBJ2-2; TRBD2 aligns across 10 bases. V lost 6 bases to trimming and J lost 4 bases; unmatched junction nucleotides: 2. This CDR3 is built from 14 residues. Germline V gene sequence: CDR1 MNHEY, CDR2 SMNVEV (reference sequence). DNA of the CDR3: TGTGCCAGCAGATCTAGCGGGGGCACCGGGGAGCTGTTTTTT. Translation: CASRSSGGTGELFF.

The genes are TRBV18 and TRBJ2-5; TRBD2 agrees at 11 bases. The junction had 6 bases not matched to a gene; V was cut back by 3 bases and J by 3 bases. Per the germline V gene, CDR1 is KGHSH and CDR2 is LQKENI. The CDR3 runs to 16 residues. CDR3 in amino acids: CASSPQLAGGKETQYF. CDR3 nucleotides: TGTGCCAGCTCACCGCAGCTAGCGGGGGGAAAAGAGACCCAGTACTTC. Based on the CDR3 plus reference TRBV18 and TRBJ2-5, the full variable domain is NAGVMQNPRHLVRRRGQEARLRCSPMKGHSHVYWYRQLPEEGLKFMVYLQKENIIDESGMPKERFSAEFPKEGPSILRIQQVVRGDSAAYFCASSPQLAGGKETQYFGPGTRLLVL.

The rearrangement links TRBV11-1 to TRBJ2-5; 10 nucleotides agree with TRBD1. This CDR3 is 15 amino acids long. Germline CDR1 and CDR2: SGHAT and FQDESV (reference sequence). Germline trimming cut 5 bases from V and 1 base from J; bases unmatched to any gene: 4. CDR3 nucleotide sequence: TGTGCCAGCAGCCCCCGGGACAGGGGCCAAGAGACCCAGTACTTC. Translated, it gives CASSPRDRGQETQYF.

The chain uses TRBV7-2 and TRBJ2-3; the D gene is possibly TRBD1 (5 bases). Germline assignment: CDR1 SGHTA and CDR2 FQGNSA. V was clipped by 2 bases and J by 4 bases, with 13 bases between them. The CDR3 is made up of 15 amino acids. The CDR3 DNA sequence: TGTGCCAGCAGCTTACGACTCTTAGGGGCAGATACGCAGTATTTT. This gives the protein CASSLRLLGADTQYF.

The chain combines TRBV19 with TRBJ1-5; the D is unclear. CDR1 and CDR2 from the germline V gene are LNHDA and SQIVND (reference sequence). The CDR3 is 13 residues long. Trimming shortened V by 2 bases and J by 5 bases, and 7 bases separated the two germline ends. The CDR3 coding sequence is TGTGCCAGTAGTATAAGCCGAGATCAGCCCCAGCATTTT. Protein product: CASSISRDQPQHF.

For the CDR3, the DNA is TGTGCCTGGAGTGTAGGGGGCTTTTTGAATGAGCAGTTCTTC. Its protein is CAWSVGGFLNEQFF. The rearrangement joins TRBV30 to TRBJ2-1; 7 nucleotides agree with TRBD1. J gave up 7 bases and V 0 bases, and 6 bases lay outside the gene matches. Germline CDR1 GTSNPN, CDR2 SVGIG (reference sequence). The CDR3 is 14 amino acids.

The J gene is TRBJ1-2, the V gene TRBV5-1; D gene unclear. Trimming removed 4 bases from V and 3 bases from J, with 13 bases in between. The CDR3 loop spans 14 amino acids. Looked up from germline, CDR1 is SGHRS and CDR2 is YFSETQ. CDR3 nucleotides: TGCGCCAGCAGCATAGGTCCAATTGACTATGGCTACACCTTC. Translated, it gives CASSIGPIDYGYTF.

The chain is built from TRBV6-1 and TRBJ1-2; D gene unclear. CDR3 length: 17 residues. Germline CDR1 and CDR2: MNHNS and SASEGT. V lost 3 bases to trimming and J lost 1 base, with 18 bases between them. The CDR3 sequence: CASSEPTLQRSNYGYTF. CDR3 nucleotide sequence: TGTGCCAGCAGTGAGCCCACCCTACAGCGAAGTAACTATGGCTACACCTTC.

V gene TRBV5-1 combines with J gene TRBJ2-5; 7 nucleotides align to TRBD1. Germline-derived CDR1 and CDR2 are SGHRS and YFSETQ. Trimming took 1 base from V and 5 from J; bases not matched to a gene: 14. This CDR3 has 17 residues. CDR3 bases: TGCGCCAGCAGCTTGTTAGCACAAGGGGGCGGCGGGGAGACCCAGTACTTC. It specifies CASSLLAQGGGGETQYF.